This TCR beta chain was obtained from a study of beta chain features in type 1 diabetes. Study context: Patients did not differ from healthy donors in age, gender or cell yield.

V lost 3 bases to trimming and J lost 10 bases; unmatched junction nucleotides: 4. CDR1 and CDR2 from the germline V gene are MNHEY and SMNVEV (reference sequence). The CDR3 runs to 13 residues. Sorting with CD45RO/CCR7/CD25/CD127/CD95/CD27 yielded naive, central memory, regulatory and stem-like memory CD4+ cells. Regarding this clone: What it binds is unknown.

Whole-study results and caveats: In the patient group, naive, central memory and Treg TCRB repertoires seemed more alike than in the healthy donor group. Type 1 diabetes patients had VDJ junctions that carried fewer insertions and more deletions. Shorter TCRB CDR3s, moderately but significantly so, marked every one of the four CD4+ subsets in Type 1 diabetes patients.

Every bit of the isolated RNA underwent reverse transcription, so sequencing read expressed TCRB transcripts. The data were produced by immunoSEQ multiplex PCR, yet TCRdb's version contains in-frame clones alone and is incomplete. The sample lists roughly 340,000 clones, 13% occurring once. The chain carries TRBV27 and TRBJ1-1; 11 bases align to TRBD1. Input material: naive CD4+ T cells from blood. This sequence was found in a woman younger than 30 with type 1 diabetes. The CDR3 DNA follows: TGTGCCAGCAGTTTCCGGGACAGGGGGAGAGCTTTCTTT. Translated, it gives CASSFRDRGRAFF.